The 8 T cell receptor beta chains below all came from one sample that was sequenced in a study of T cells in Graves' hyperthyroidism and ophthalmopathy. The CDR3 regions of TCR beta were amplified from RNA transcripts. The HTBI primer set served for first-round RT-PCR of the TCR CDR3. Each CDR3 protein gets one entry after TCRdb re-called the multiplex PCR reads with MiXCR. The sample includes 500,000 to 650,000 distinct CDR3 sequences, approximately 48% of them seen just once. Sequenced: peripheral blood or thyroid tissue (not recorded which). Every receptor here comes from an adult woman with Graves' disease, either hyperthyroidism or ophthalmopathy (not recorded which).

In DNA form, the CDR3 reads TGTGCCAGCCAGAGTCGCCGACAGGGGGCCAATTTTTATCAGCCCCAGCATTTT. Its protein product is CASQSRRQGANFYQPQHF. This chain links TRBV12-3 or TRBV12-4 with TRBJ1-5, with 10 bases aligning to TRBD1. The CDR3 spans 18 residues. The V segment lost 8 bases and the J segment 5 bases; nucleotides outside the gene matches: 18.

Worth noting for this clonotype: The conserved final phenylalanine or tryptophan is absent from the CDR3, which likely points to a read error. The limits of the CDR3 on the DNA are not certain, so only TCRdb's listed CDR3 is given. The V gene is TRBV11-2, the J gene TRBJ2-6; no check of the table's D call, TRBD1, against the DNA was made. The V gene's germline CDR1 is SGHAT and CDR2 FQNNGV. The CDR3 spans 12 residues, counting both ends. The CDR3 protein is CASSLRTGESNT.

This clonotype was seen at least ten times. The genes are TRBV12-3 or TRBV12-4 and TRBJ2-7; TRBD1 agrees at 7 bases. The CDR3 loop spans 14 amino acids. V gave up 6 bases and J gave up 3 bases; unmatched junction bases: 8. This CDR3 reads CASSGTEDFYEQYF. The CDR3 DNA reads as TGTGCCAGCAGCGGGACAGAGGATTTCTACGAGCAGTACTTC.

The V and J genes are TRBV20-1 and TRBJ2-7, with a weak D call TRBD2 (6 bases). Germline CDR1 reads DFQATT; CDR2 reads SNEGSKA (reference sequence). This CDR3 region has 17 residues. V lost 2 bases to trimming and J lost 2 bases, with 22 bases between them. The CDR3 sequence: CSARRPPGLSVPYEQYF. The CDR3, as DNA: TGCAGTGCTAGACGCCCTCCGGGACTCAGTGTCCCCTACGAGCAGTACTTC.

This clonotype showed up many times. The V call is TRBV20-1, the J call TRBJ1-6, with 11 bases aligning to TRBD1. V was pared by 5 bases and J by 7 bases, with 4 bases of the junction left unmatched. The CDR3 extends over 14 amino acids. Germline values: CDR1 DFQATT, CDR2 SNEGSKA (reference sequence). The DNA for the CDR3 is TGCAGTGCTCCGGACAGGGGGCTCAATTCACCCCTCCACTTT. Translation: CSAPDRGLNSPLHF.

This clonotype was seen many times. The CDR3 DNA reads as TGTGCCAGCAGTTTAAGAGGGGAGTCCAGCTACACCTTC. It encodes CASSLRGESSYTF. The rearrangement joins TRBV12-3 or TRBV12-4 to TRBJ1-2; possibly TRBD1 for D (5 bases). Between the trimmed V and J ends, which lost 2 bases and 9 bases, there was a span of 13 bases. The CDR3 sequence is 13 residues long.

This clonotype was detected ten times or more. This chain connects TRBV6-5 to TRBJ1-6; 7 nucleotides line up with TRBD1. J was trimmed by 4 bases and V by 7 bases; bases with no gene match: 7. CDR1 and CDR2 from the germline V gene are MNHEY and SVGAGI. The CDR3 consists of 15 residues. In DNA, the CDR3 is TGTGCCAGCAATTCTCCGGGACAGTATAATTCACCCCTCCACTTT. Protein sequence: CASNSPGQYNSPLHF.

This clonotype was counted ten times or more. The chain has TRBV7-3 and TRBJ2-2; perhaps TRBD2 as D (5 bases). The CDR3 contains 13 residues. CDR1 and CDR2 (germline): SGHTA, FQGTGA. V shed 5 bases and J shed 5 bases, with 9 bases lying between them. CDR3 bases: TGTGCCAGCAGCCCACCGGGGACCGGGGAGCTGTTTTTT. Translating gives CASSPPGTGELFF.